These 6 T cell receptor beta chains originate from one sample sequenced in a study of shared clonotypes between healthy human individuals. Terminally differentiated effector memory CD45RA+ cells were excluded from the naive CD8 cells, which were CD45RO-negative and positively selected for CCR7. The method was immunoSEQ multiplex PCR; TCRdb's version includes in-frame clones alone and lacks a portion of them. The sample lists 650,000 to 800,000 clones; approximately 90% were seen once. The sequenced sample consisted of naive CD8+ T cells sorted from blood. These receptors came from a man younger than 40 in good health.

The chain recombines TRBV7-8 with TRBJ2-3, with 12 positions matching TRBD2. This CDR3 spans 19 amino acids. Germline V CDR1 and CDR2: SGHVS, FQNEAQ. Trimming took 1 base from V and 0 from J; bases not matched to a gene: 8. CDR3 in amino acids: CASSLVGTSGWSSTDTQYF. In DNA, the CDR3 is TGTGCCAGCAGCTTAGTTGGGACTAGCGGGTGGAGTAGCACAGATACGCAGTATTTT.

This chain joins TRBV5-4 and TRBJ2-1, with 11 bases matching TRBD1. The CDR3 contains 15 residues. The V segment lost 1 base and the J segment 9 bases; nucleotides outside the gene matches: 6. In germline, CDR1 is SGHNT, CDR2 YYREEE (reference sequence). In DNA, the CDR3 is TGTGCCAGCAGCTTGACCGGACAGGGGGCGGGTGAGCAGTTCTTC. Amino acid sequence: CASSLTGQGAGEQFF.

The chain carries TRBV5-5 and TRBJ2-7; 8 nucleotides line up with TRBD2. The CDR3 loop spans 15 amino acids. Germline assignment: CDR1 SGHKS and CDR2 YYEKEE (reference sequence). V lost 4 bases to trimming and J lost 2 bases; unmatched junction nucleotides: 8. The CDR3: CASSASLAGTYEQYF. The CDR3 DNA reads TGTGCCAGCAGCGCCTCGCTAGCGGGTACCTACGAGCAGTACTTC.

The V and J genes are TRBV4-3 and TRBJ2-2, with 8 bases that match TRBD1. Unmatched junction bases numbered 7, after V lost 0 bases and J lost 4 bases. The CDR3 covers 17 residues. Per germline, CDR1 LGHNA and CDR2 YSLEER. CDR3 coding DNA: TGCGCCAGCAGCCAAGATCTTGGACAGGGACTCACCGGGGAGCTGTTTTTT. Encoded protein: CASSQDLGQGLTGELFF.

The chain joins TRBV14 to TRBJ1-5; D remains ambiguous. CDR1 is SGHDN, CDR2 FVKESK, per germline. The germline V and J ends were trimmed by 9 bases and 3 bases, with 21 bases remaining between them. The CDR3 sequence is 16 residues long. The CDR3, as DNA: TGTGCCAGTCCCGGACCGCTACAACCCCTCAATCAGCCCCAGCATTTT. This sequence encodes CASPGPLQPLNQPQHF.

The genes are TRBV29-1 and TRBJ2-7, with D uncertain. V was shortened by 0 bases and J by 0 bases, with 9 bases between the two germline ends. The CDR3 loop spans 14 amino acids. Germline assignment: CDR1 SQVTM and CDR2 ANQGSEA. The CDR3: CSVEERVSSYEQYF. CDR3 in DNA: TGCAGCGTTGAAGAGCGAGTTTCCTCCTACGAGCAGTACTTC.